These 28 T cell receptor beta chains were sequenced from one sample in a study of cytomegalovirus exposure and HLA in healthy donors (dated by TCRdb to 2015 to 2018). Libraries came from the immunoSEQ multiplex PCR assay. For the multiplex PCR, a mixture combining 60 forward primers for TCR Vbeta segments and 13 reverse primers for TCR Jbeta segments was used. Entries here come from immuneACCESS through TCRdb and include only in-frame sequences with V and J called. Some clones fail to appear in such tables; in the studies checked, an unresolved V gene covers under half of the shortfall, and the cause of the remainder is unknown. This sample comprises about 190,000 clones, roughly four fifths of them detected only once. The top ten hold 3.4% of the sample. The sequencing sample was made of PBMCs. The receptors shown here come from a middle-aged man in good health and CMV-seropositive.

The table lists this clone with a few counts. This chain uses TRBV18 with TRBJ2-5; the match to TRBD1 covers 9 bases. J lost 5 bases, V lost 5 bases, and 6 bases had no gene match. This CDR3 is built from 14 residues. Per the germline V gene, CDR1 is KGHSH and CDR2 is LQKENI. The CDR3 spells CASSSGTGMETQYF. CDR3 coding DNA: TGTGCCAGCTCATCCGGGACAGGGATGGAGACCCAGTACTTC.

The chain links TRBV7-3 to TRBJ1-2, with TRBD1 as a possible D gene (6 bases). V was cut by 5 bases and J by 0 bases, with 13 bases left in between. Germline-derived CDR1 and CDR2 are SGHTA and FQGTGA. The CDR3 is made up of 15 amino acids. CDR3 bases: TGTGCCAGCAGCCAACAGGGTGGAGCTAACTATGGCTACACCTTC. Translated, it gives CASSQQGGANYGYTF.

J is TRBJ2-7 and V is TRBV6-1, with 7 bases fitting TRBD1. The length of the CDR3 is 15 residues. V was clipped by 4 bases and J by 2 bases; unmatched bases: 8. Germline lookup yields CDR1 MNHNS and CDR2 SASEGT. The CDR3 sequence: CASSARDSRAYEQYF. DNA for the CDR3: TGTGCCAGCAGTGCCCGGGACAGTCGAGCCTACGAGCAGTACTTC.

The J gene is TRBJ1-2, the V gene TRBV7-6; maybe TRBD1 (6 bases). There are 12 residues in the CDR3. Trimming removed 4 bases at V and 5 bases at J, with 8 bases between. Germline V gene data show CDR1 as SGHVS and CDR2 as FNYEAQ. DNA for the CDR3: TGTGCCAGCAGCTCGGACAGATATGGCTACACCTTC. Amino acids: CASSSDRYGYTF.

CDR3 in amino acids: CASSGTRTGGNEQYF. The CDR3 nucleotides read TGTGCCAGCAGTGGAACTCGGACAGGGGGGAACGAGCAGTACTTC. The rearrangement joins TRBV27 to TRBJ2-7; TRBD1 aligns across 10 bases. The CDR3 is made up of 15 amino acids. V was clipped by 5 bases and J by 5 bases; unmatched bases: 9. Germline V CDR1 and CDR2: MNHEY, SMNVEV (reference sequence).

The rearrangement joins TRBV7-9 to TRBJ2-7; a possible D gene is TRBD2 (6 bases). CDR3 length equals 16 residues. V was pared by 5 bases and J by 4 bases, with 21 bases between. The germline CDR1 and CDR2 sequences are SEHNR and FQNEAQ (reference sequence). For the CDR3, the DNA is TGTGCCAGCAGCCCAAAGTGGGGGGAAGGTCAATACGAGCAGTACTTC. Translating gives CASSPKWGEGQYEQYF.

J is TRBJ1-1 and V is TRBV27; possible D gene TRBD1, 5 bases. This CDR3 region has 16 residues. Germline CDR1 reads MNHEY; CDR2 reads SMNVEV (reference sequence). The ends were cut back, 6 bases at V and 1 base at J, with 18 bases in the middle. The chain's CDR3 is CASRPSDSVWNTEAFF. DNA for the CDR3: TGTGCCAGCAGACCTTCCGACAGTGTATGGAACACTGAAGCTTTCTTT.

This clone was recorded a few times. The CDR3 region is CATSRDGRGDYEQYF. The DNA for the CDR3 is TGTGCCACCAGCAGGGACGGCAGGGGGGACTACGAGCAGTACTTC. The chain uses TRBV15 and TRBJ2-7; D is possibly TRBD1 (7 bases). The CDR3 contains 15 residues. The V end was cut by 3 bases, the J end by 3 bases, with 15 bases between. Germline CDR1 reads LNHNV; CDR2 reads YYDKDF (reference sequence).

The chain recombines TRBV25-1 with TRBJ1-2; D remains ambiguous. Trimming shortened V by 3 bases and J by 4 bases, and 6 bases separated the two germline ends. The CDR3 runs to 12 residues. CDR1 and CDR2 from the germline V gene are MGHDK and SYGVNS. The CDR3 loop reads CASSDTGYGYTF. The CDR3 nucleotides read TGTGCCAGCAGTGATACCGGCTATGGCTACACCTTC.

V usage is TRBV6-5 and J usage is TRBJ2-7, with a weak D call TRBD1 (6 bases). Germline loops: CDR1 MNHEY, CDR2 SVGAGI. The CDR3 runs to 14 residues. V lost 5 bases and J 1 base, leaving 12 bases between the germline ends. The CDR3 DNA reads TGTGCCAGCAGTCTACAGGGCTTTTCCTACGAGCAGTACTTC. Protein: CASSLQGFSYEQYF.

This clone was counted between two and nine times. The CDR3 loop reads CASSHPVEGEGDTQYF. DNA for the CDR3: TGCGCCAGCAGTCACCCCGTCGAAGGAGAGGGAGATACGCAGTATTTT. The V call is TRBV23-1, the J call TRBJ2-3; TRBD2 might be the D (5 bases). TRBV23-1 is an ORF, with its function uncertain. The CDR3 consists of 16 residues. The V end lost 3 bases, the J end lost 5 bases, and 18 bases lay between the germline ends.

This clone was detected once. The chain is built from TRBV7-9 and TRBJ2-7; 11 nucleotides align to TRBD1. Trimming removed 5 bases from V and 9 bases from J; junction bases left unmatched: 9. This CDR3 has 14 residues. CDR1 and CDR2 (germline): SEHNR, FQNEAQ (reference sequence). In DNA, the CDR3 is TGTGCCAGCAGCCCGGGACAGGGGGAGGAGTGGCAGTACTTC. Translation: CASSPGQGEEWQYF.

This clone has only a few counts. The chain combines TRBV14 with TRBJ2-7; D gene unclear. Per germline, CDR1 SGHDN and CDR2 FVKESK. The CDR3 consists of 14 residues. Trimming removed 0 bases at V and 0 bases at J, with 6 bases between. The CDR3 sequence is CASSQESYSYEQYF. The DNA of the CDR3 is TGTGCCAGCAGCCAAGAGAGCTACTCCTACGAGCAGTACTTC.

The DNA of the CDR3 is TGTGCCAGCAGCCGAAACAGGGGACGTGGTGAAAAACTGTTTTTT. It is translated as CASSRNRGRGEKLFF. The chain has TRBV16 and TRBJ1-4; TRBD1 aligns across 7 bases. The trim removed 4 bases at V and 7 bases at J, leaving 9 bases unmatched. Germline lookup yields CDR1 KGHSY and CDR2 FQNENV. CDR3 length: 15 residues.

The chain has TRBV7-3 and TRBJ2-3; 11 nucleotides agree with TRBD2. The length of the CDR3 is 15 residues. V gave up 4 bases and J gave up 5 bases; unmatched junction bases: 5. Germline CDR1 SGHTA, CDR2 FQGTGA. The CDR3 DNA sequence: TGTGCCAGCAGCTATAGCGGGGGGGCGAAAGATACGCAGTATTTT. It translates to CASSYSGGAKDTQYF.

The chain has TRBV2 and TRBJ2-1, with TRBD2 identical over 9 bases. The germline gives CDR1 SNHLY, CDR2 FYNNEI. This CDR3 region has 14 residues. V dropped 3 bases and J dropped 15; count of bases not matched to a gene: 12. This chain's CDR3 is CASSEETSGKGRFF. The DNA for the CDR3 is TGTGCCAGCAGTGAGGAGACTAGCGGTAAGGGGCGGTTCTTC.

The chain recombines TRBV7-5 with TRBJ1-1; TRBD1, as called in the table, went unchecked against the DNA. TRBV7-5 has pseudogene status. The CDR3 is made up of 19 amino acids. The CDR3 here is CVRSCKTGGSWVMDTEAFF. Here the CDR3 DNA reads TGTGTCAGAAGCTGTAAAACAGGGGGCAGCTGGGTTATGGACACTGAAGCTTTCTTT.

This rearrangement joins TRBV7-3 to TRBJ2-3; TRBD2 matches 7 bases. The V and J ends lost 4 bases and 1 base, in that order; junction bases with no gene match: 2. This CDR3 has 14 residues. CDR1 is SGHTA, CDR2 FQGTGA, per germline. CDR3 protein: CASSSGLGTDTQYF. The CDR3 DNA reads TGTGCCAGCAGCTCAGGACTAGGCACAGATACGCAGTATTTT.

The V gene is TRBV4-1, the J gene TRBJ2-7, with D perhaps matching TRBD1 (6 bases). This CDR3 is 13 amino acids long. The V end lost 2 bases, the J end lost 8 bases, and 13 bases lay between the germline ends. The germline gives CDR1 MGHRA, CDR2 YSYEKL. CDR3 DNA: TGCGCCAGCAGCCAAACAGGGCTGGCCAAGCAGTACTTC. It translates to CASSQTGLAKQYF.

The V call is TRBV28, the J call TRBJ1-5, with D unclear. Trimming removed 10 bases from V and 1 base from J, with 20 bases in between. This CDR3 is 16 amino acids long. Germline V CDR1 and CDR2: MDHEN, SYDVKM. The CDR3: CATQPPMGVSNQPQHF. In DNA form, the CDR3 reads TGTGCCACCCAACCCCCGATGGGCGTCAGCAATCAGCCCCAGCATTTT.

CDR3: CASSSKGGNPGEQYF. CDR3 in DNA: TGTGCCAGTAGTTCGAAGGGCGGGAACCCGGGGGAGCAGTACTTC. V and J are TRBV19 and TRBJ2-7, with a tentative D call TRBD2 (6 bases). The CDR3 totals 15 residues. Per the germline V gene, CDR1 is LNHDA and CDR2 is SQIVND (reference sequence). V was trimmed by 5 bases and J by 7 bases, leaving 21 bases between them.

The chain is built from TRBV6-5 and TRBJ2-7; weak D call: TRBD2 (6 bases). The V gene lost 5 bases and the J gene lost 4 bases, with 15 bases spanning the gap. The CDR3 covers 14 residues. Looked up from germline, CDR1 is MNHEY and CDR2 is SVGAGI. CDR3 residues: CASSTGHGGYEQYF. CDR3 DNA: TGTGCCAGCAGTACTGGACACGGGGGTTACGAGCAGTACTTC.

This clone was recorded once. The CDR3 spells CASSPSTGGNTGELFF. The DNA of the CDR3 is TGTGCCAGCTCACCATCGACAGGGGGTAACACCGGGGAGCTGTTTTTT. The chain links TRBV18 to TRBJ2-2, with 9 bases that match TRBD1. The CDR3 is 16 amino acids. V shed 2 bases and J 2 bases; nucleotides not matched to a gene: 3. Germline CDR1 is KGHSH and CDR2 is LQKENI.

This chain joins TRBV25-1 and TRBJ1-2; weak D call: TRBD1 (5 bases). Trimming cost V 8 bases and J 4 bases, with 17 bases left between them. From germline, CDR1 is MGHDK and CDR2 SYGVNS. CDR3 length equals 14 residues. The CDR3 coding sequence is TGTGCCAGCCACGGAGGGAGGGGCAGCTATGGCTACACCTTC. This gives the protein CASHGGRGSYGYTF.

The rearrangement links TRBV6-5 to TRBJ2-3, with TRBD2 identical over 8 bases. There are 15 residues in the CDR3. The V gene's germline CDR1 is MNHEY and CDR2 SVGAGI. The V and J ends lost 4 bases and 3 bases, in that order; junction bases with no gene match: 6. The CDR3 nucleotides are TGTGCCAGCAGTTCCCGGGGGGGGCCTACAGATACGCAGTATTTT. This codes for CASSSRGGPTDTQYF.

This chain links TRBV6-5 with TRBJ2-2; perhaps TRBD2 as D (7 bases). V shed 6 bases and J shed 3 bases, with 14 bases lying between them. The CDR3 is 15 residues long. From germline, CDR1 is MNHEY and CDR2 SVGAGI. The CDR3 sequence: CASRSGGRDTGELFF. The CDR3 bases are TGTGCCAGCAGATCCGGGGGGCGCGACACCGGGGAGCTGTTTTTT.

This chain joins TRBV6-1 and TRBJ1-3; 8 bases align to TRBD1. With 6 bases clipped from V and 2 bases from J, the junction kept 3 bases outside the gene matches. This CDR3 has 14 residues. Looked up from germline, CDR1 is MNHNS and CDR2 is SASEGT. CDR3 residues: CASRGQVAGNTIYF. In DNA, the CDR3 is TGTGCCAGCAGGGGACAGGTGGCTGGAAACACCATATATTTT.

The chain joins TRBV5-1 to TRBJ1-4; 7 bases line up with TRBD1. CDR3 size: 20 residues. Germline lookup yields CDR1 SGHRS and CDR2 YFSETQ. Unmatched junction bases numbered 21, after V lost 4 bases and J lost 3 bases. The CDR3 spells CASSLAGTAAIPGANEKLFF. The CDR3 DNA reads TGCGCCAGCAGCCTTGCGGGGACAGCTGCTATCCCGGGAGCTAATGAAAAACTGTTTTTT. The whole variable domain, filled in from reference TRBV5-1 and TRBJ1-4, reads KAGVTQTPRYLIKTRGQQVTLSCSPISGHRSVSWYQQTPGQGLQFLFEYFSETQRNKGNFPGRFSGRQFSNSRSEMNVSTLELGDSALYLCASSLAGTAAIPGANEKLFFGSGTQLSVL.